The 27 T cell receptor beta chains below were found in one sample sequenced in a study of CD8+CD57+ T cells in acquired aplastic anemia. The template used for profiling TCR beta VDJ and CDR3 was genomic DNA. TCRdb reanalysed the reads using MiXCR and keeps one entry per CDR3 protein. The sample yields fewer than 200,000 distinct CDR3 sequences, about 60% seen once. The sample consisted of sorted CD4+, CD8+, or CD8+CD57+ T cells (not recorded which) from PBMCs. These receptors were obtained from a human donor in good health.

This clonotype was counted at least ten times. V is TRBV12-3 or TRBV12-4 and J is TRBJ2-1, with TRBD1 matching 8 bases. The CDR3 contains 15 residues. V trimming: 1 base; J trimming: 8 bases; junction bases outside the gene matches: 7. CDR3 region: CASSLGTGRLDEQFF. The CDR3, as DNA: TGTGCCAGCAGTTTAGGGACAGGGAGATTGGATGAGCAGTTCTTC.

As to this clonotype: Mismatch with germline at one junction end may stem from a read error. This chain joins TRBV27 and TRBJ1-5, with D hard to call. The CDR3 covers 12 residues. CDR1 and CDR2 from the germline V gene are MNHEY and SMNVEV (reference sequence). The CDR3, as DNA: TGTGCCAGCAGTTTTTCCGGTCAGCCCCCGCATTTT. It specifies CASSFSGQPPHF.

The chain combines TRBV7-3 with TRBJ1-2; the D gene is possibly TRBD1 (6 bases). Germline V gene lookup returns CDR1 SGHTA and CDR2 FQGTGA. The CDR3 runs 14 residues. Trimming left V 4 bases short and J 7 bases short, with 16 bases between. CDR3 sequence reads: CASSSGVQFSGYTF. The CDR3 DNA sequence: TGTGCCAGCAGCTCAGGGGTTCAATTCAGTGGCTACACCTTC.

J is TRBJ2-7 and V is TRBV20-1; the match to TRBD2 covers 7 bases. Germline loops: CDR1 DFQATT, CDR2 SNEGSKA (reference sequence). This CDR3 is built from 12 residues. Germline trimming cut 5 bases from V and 2 bases from J; bases unmatched to any gene: 3. The CDR3 bases are TGCAGTGCTCCTAGCGGAACCTACGAGCAGTACTTC. Its translation is CSAPSGTYEQYF.

This clonotype was observed many times. CDR3 sequence reads: CASSLGQFYEQYF. CDR3 bases: TGTGCCAGCAGCCTCGGACAGTTCTACGAGCAGTACTTC. This sequence joins TRBV7-8 and TRBJ2-7, with a possible D match to TRBD1 (6 bases). Per the germline V gene, CDR1 is SGHVS and CDR2 is FQNEAQ. Trimming stripped 5 bases from V and 3 bases from J, with 11 bases between. CDR3 size: 13 residues.

The count of this clonotype is one. V gene TRBV7-6 combines with J gene TRBJ2-5; 10 bases are shared with TRBD2. CDR1 and CDR2 from the germline V gene are SGHVS and FNYEAQ. CDR3 length: 14 residues. The junction had 6 bases not matched to a gene; V was cut back by 4 bases and J by 7 bases. For the CDR3, the DNA is TGTGCCAGCAGCTACTCGAGCGGGGGGGGGACCCAGTACTTC. Encoded protein: CASSYSSGGGTQYF. The full variable domain, its missing parts supplied by reference TRBV7-6 and TRBJ2-5, is GAGVSQSPRYKVTKRGQDVALRCDPISGHVSLYWYRQALGQGPEFLTYFNYEAQQDKSGLPNDRFSAERPEGSISTLTIQRTEQRDSAMYRCASSYSSGGGTQYFGPGTRLLVL.

The J gene is TRBJ2-1, the V gene TRBV9, with a weak D call TRBD2 (5 bases). The CDR3 is 16 amino acids. V lost 0 bases to trimming and J lost 2 bases, with 12 bases between them. Germline V CDR1 and CDR2: SGDLS, YYNGEE. CDR3 bases: TGTGCCAGCAGCGTAGATGATCGGGGTACCTACAATGAGCAGTTCTTC. It specifies CASSVDDRGTYNEQFF.

With regard to this clonotype: A read error may produce the germline difference seen at one junction end. The CDR3 nucleotides are TGCGCCAGTACCGCCTTCAGGACAGGCTACACCTTC. Protein product: CASTAFRTGYTF. The gene calls are TRBV19 and TRBJ1-2; D perhaps matches TRBD1 (5 bases). Germline values: CDR1 LNHDA, CDR2 SQIVND (reference sequence). The CDR3 totals 12 residues.

V gene TRBV20-1 combines with J gene TRBJ1-6, with D unresolved. This CDR3 spans 14 amino acids. V was pared by 3 bases and J by 9 bases, with 15 bases between. Germline loops: CDR1 DFQATT, CDR2 SNEGSKA (reference sequence). The chain's CDR3 is CSASNPLDFSPLHF. The CDR3 nucleotides read TGCAGTGCTAGTAACCCGCTGGACTTTTCACCCCTCCACTTT.

This chain links TRBV10-3 with TRBJ2-1, with 11 positions matching TRBD2. Germline V lookup: CDR1 ENHRY, CDR2 SYGVKD. The CDR3 length is 14 residues. V shed 6 bases, J shed 7 bases, and the junction held 5 bases outside the gene matches. The CDR3 protein is CAIRASGRNNEQFF. The CDR3, as DNA: TGTGCCATCAGGGCTAGCGGGAGGAATAATGAGCAGTTCTTC.

A few counts support this clonotype. The rearrangement uses TRBV15 and TRBJ1-5, with a tentative D call TRBD1 (5 bases). With 1 base removed from V and 1 base from J, the gap between germline ends came to 14 bases. Germline CDR1 and CDR2: LNHNV and YYDKDF (reference sequence). The CDR3 loop spans 17 amino acids. Here the CDR3 reads CATSRGGVGQSNQPQHF. The CDR3 DNA sequence: TGTGCCACCAGCAGAGGGGGGGTCGGGCAAAGCAATCAGCCCCAGCATTTT.

V usage is TRBV20-1 and J usage is TRBJ1-1; D ambiguous. The CDR3 totals 13 residues. Germline V CDR1 and CDR2: DFQATT, SNEGSKA (reference sequence). V lost 2 bases and J 6 bases, leaving 13 bases between the germline ends. In nucleotides, the CDR3 is TGCAGTGCTAGACACCGTCCCGGCCCTGAAGCTTTCTTT. This encodes CSARHRPGPEAFF.

The chain carries TRBV7-9 and TRBJ1-6; D is unclear. Trimming removed 7 bases at V and 9 bases at J, with 10 bases between. The germline V gene has CDR1 SEHNR and CDR2 FQNEAQ (reference sequence). CDR3 length: 12 residues. CDR3: CASNLWGSPLHF. In nucleotides, the CDR3 is TGTGCCAGCAACTTGTGGGGTTCACCCCTCCACTTT.

The chain is built from TRBV7-6 and TRBJ2-1; a possible D gene is TRBD1 (6 bases). The CDR3 totals 13 residues. The ends were cut back, 0 bases at V and 10 bases at J, with 10 bases in the middle. Germline V CDR1 and CDR2: SGHVS, FNYEAQ. Here the CDR3 reads CASSLATTGEQFF. CDR3 coding DNA: TGTGCCAGCAGCTTAGCTACAACAGGGGAGCAGTTCTTC.

The chain couples TRBV7-2 to TRBJ2-2, with 8 bases matching TRBD1. Trimming at V came to 9 bases and at J to 6 bases, leaving 15 bases not matched to a gene. CDR3 length equals 16 residues. Germline lookup yields CDR1 SGHTA and CDR2 FQGNSA. The CDR3 loop reads CASSADRGDGAGELFF. The CDR3 DNA reads TGTGCCAGTAGTGCCGACAGGGGCGATGGCGCCGGGGAGCTGTTTTTT.

There are a few counts of this clonotype. The rearrangement uses TRBV19 and TRBJ1-6; the match to TRBD1 covers 7 bases. V shed 5 bases and J 8 bases; nucleotides not matched to a gene: 12. This CDR3 spans 16 amino acids. Germline V gene data show CDR1 as LNHDA and CDR2 as SQIVND (reference sequence). CDR3: CASSVTGTAPDSPLHF. As DNA, the CDR3 is TGTGCCAGTAGTGTCACCGGGACAGCACCAGATTCACCCCTCCACTTT. Complete variable domain (other parts from reference TRBV19 and TRBJ1-6): DGGITQSPKYLFRKEGQNVTLSCEQNLNHDAMYWYRQDPGQGLRLIYYSQIVNDFQKGDIAEGYSVSREKKESFPLTVTSAQKNPTAFYLCASSVTGTAPDSPLHFGNGTRLTVT.

This clonotype has a single count. The chain couples TRBV5-1 to TRBJ1-2; possible D gene TRBD1, 6 bases. V lost 3 bases and J lost 4, with 10 bases in between. The germline CDR1 and CDR2 sequences are SGHRS and YFSETQ. The CDR3 is 13 amino acids. The CDR3 sequence: CASSWDKSYGYTF. CDR3 nucleotides: TGCGCCAGCAGCTGGGACAAGAGCTATGGCTACACCTTC.

This sequence joins TRBV20-1 and TRBJ1-2; D is unresolved. Germline V gene data show CDR1 as DFQATT and CDR2 as SNEGSKA (reference sequence). The CDR3 has 16 amino acids. Trimming left V 3 bases short and J 6 bases short, with 23 bases between. The chain's CDR3 is CSARRLQGLITDGYTF. The CDR3, as DNA: TGCAGTGCTAGGCGACTTCAAGGTCTGATTACAGATGGCTACACCTTC.

This clonotype was picked up one time. The CDR3 here is CATRDLGQGKRPQHF. The CDR3, as DNA: TGTGCCACCAGGGACCTTGGGCAGGGTAAAAGGCCCCAGCATTTT. V and J are TRBV15 and TRBJ1-5; possibly TRBD1 for D (5 bases). CDR3 length: 15 amino acids. In germline, CDR1 is LNHNV, CDR2 YYDKDF (reference sequence). The V and J ends lost 6 bases and 9 bases respectively, with 21 bases between them.

The chain has TRBV11-2 and TRBJ2-7; D is uncertain. This CDR3 has 12 amino acids. Trimming shortened V by 3 bases and J by 5 bases, and 8 bases separated the two germline ends. Germline CDR1 is SGHAT and CDR2 is FQNNGV. The CDR3, as DNA: TGTGCCAGCAGCTTCGAGGCTCACGAGCAGTACTTC. Translation: CASSFEAHEQYF. Complete variable domain (other parts from reference TRBV11-2 and TRBJ2-7): EAGVAQSPRYKIIEKRQSVAFWCNPISGHATLYWYQQILGQGPKLLIQFQNNGVVDDSQLPKDRFSAERLKGVDSTLKIQPAKLEDSAVYLCASSFEAHEQYFGPGTRLTVT.

The chain recombines TRBV29-1 with TRBJ2-5, with 7 bases identical to TRBD2. CDR1 is SQVTM and CDR2 is ANQGSEA in the germline V gene. The length of the CDR3 is 13 residues. V shed 2 bases, J shed 9 bases, and the junction held 9 bases outside the gene matches. In DNA form, the CDR3 reads TGCAGCGTTGAAAGGGAGGGCGTAACGGCCCAGTACTTC. It is translated as CSVEREGVTAQYF. Combining the CDR3 with reference TRBV29-1 and TRBJ2-5 gives the whole variable domain SAVISQKPSRDICQRGTSLTIQCQVDSQVTMMFWYRQQPGQSLTLIATANQGSEATYESGFVIDKFPISRPNLTFSTLTVSNMSPEDSSIYLCSVEREGVTAQYFGPGTRLLVL.

This clonotype was counted at least ten times. CDR3 region: CASSTGGRPLHF. The CDR3 DNA reads as TGTGCCAGCAGTACAGGGGGAAGACCCCTCCACTTT. The gene calls are TRBV27 and TRBJ1-6, with 8 bases lining up with TRBD1. Germline CDR1 is MNHEY and CDR2 is SMNVEV (reference sequence). The CDR3 sequence is 12 residues long. V shed 5 bases, J shed 12 bases, and the junction held 3 bases outside the gene matches.

This clonotype has a handful of counts. The V call is TRBV20-1, the J call TRBJ2-7, with D perhaps TRBD2 (5 bases). The CDR3 sequence is 13 residues long. V gave up 3 bases and J gave up 7 bases, with 16 bases separating them. The germline gives CDR1 DFQATT, CDR2 SNEGSKA (reference sequence). DNA of the CDR3: TGCAGTGCTAGTCCTGCTAGCTTCTGGGAGCAGTACTTC. Translation gives CSASPASFWEQYF.

The gene calls are TRBV15 and TRBJ1-2; D unclear. Deletions cut 3 bases from V and 3 bases from J, with 11 bases between. Germline-derived CDR1 and CDR2 are LNHNV and YYDKDF (reference sequence). The CDR3 contains 14 residues. Here the CDR3 reads CATSRGSLDYGYTF. CDR3 in DNA: TGTGCCACCAGCAGGGGGTCGTTGGACTATGGCTACACCTTC.

The chain uses TRBV6-6 and TRBJ2-1; TRBD2 might be the D (7 bases). CDR1 and CDR2 from the germline V gene are MNHNY and SVGAGI (reference sequence). Trimming pared 2 bases from V and 5 bases from J, leaving 16 bases between. This CDR3 spans 16 amino acids. CDR3 region: CASSYILGGGDNEQFF. The CDR3 bases are TGTGCCAGCAGTTACATTCTGGGAGGGGGGGACAATGAGCAGTTCTTC.

This clonotype came up many times. The gene calls are TRBV2 and TRBJ2-3, with a possible D match to TRBD2 (7 bases). Trimming cost V 2 bases and J 6 bases, with 15 bases left between them. The CDR3 contains 15 residues. Germline assignment: CDR1 SNHLY and CDR2 FYNNEI. The CDR3 sequence is CASSERGGGSDTQYF. The CDR3 nucleotides are TGTGCCAGCAGTGAAAGGGGGGGGGGATCGGATACGCAGTATTTT.

The genes are TRBV11-2 and TRBJ2-3; D could derive from TRBD1 or TRBD2 (6 bases each). Germline-derived CDR1 and CDR2 are SGHAT and FQNNGV. There are 15 residues in the CDR3. Trimming cost V 1 base and J 2 bases, with 10 bases left between them. CDR3 in DNA: TGTGCCAGCAGCTTAGGGGGGGCGGTCACAGATACGCAGTATTTT. This codes for CASSLGGAVTDTQYF.